This paragraph covers one T cell receptor beta chain sequence. Its antigen is still unknown. Base qualities are not at hand, and no much larger clone is one base apart. This sample is part of a study of blood T cells in healthy people across ages (dated by TCRdb to 2015 to 2017). At the level of the whole study: In model experiments, template switching captured roughly one uniquely barcoded TCR beta cDNA molecule for every two T cells. Using deep sequencing normalized with unique cDNA molecular identifiers, the study measured how TCR beta repertoire diversity changes with age. Four age groups were formed from the donors: young (average about 17 years), middle-aged (just under 40), aged (62) and long-lived (more than 75). Donors of different ages were randomly distributed across sequencing lanes to avoid experimental bias. For two donors (one aged 18 to 30 and one aged 80 or older), the study analyzed two additional independent replicas of 1 million unique cDNA reads from the same blood draw.

Systemically healthy Caucasian individuals from Russia, over 30 in total and aged about 6 to 90 years, were included as donors. Approximately 10 milliliters of peripheral blood were collected from each donor into EDTA-treated Vacutainer tubes. Ficoll-Paque density-gradient centrifugation was used to isolate PBMCs, with at least 6.5 million per sample. Trizol reagent was used to extract total RNA from the PBMCs, yielding at least 5.5 micrograms per sample. The percentages of naive CD45RAhigh/CD27high T cells were determined by flow cytometry on a PBMC aliquot from every donor. Trimmed from V: 6 bases; trimmed from J: 5 bases; junction bases lacking a gene match: 4. The germline V gene yields ENHRY for CDR1 and SYGVKD for CDR2. The CDR3 contains 14 residues, cysteine and phenylalanine counted. The only DNA kept is the CDR3, 42 bases in frame from the first base. The paper as a whole reports these results and caveats: The CMV infection status of donors was not known, potentially confounding age-related changes in expanded clonotypes. As age increased, observed TCR beta diversity per million T cells dropped in a roughly linear way, and a significant reduction was already evident by age 40. Compared with the aged group, the long-lived group had more naive CD4+ T cells, fewer expanded clones and increased TCR diversity, a pattern suggesting age selection. Conclusive comparison of naive and antigen-experienced compartments was prevented by the profiling of bulk unsorted PBMCs. The percentage of naive T cells measured by flow cytometry correlated strongly with observed TCR beta diversity. Total diversity estimates from one million sequenced T cells were considered lower bounds and underestimates.

Libraries came from 5' RACE. Reads for this sample came from an Illumina HiSeq 2500. The second PCR ran for roughly 6 to 11 cycles and used a J-beta primer mix along with a sample-barcoded 5' primer. A unique molecular identifier was introduced onto each TCR beta cDNA molecule by a template-switch 5' adaptor carrying 12 random nucleotides. Each sample yielded at least 2.5 million CDR3-containing paired-end reads. First-strand cDNA synthesis was performed from all RNA using the Mint cDNA synthesis kit, with priming by a TRBC-specific oligonucleotide. After uracil-DNA glycosylase treatment, a first 18-cycle PCR used universal primers M1SS and BC2_uni_R on all cDNA. The published analysis was carried out like this. For normalization, 1 million high-quality reads, each with a distinct molecular identifier, were randomly selected from each sample. Instead of being binned into consensus sequences, reads with shared molecular identifiers were discarded. MiTCR, set to a Q25 quality threshold and the strictest error-elimination algorithm, was used for CDR3 identification, clonotype clustering and error correction. A nonparametric unseen species model with Euler transformation was used to estimate a lower bound on total TCR beta diversity. The public reads were run again by TCRdb, first through fastp at Q25 and then through MiXCR, and only productive beta chains were kept. Every entry covers one CDR3 protein and lists the most common genes and DNA from its rows. For this entry, the V and J calls and clone size follow TCRdb and not the study's own pipeline. The sample table shows over a million distinct CDR3 sequences, and approximately 59% are seen once. The ten top clones hold over 5.5% of the sample.

This clonotype was sampled from a young man in good health. Recombination linked TRBV10-3 to TRBJ1-2; 12 middle bases align to TRBD1. Sequenced input: blood. The sequenced DNA is TGTGCCATCAGGCGGGACAGGGGGCAATATGGCTACACCTTC. This sequence encodes CAIRRDRGQYGYTF.